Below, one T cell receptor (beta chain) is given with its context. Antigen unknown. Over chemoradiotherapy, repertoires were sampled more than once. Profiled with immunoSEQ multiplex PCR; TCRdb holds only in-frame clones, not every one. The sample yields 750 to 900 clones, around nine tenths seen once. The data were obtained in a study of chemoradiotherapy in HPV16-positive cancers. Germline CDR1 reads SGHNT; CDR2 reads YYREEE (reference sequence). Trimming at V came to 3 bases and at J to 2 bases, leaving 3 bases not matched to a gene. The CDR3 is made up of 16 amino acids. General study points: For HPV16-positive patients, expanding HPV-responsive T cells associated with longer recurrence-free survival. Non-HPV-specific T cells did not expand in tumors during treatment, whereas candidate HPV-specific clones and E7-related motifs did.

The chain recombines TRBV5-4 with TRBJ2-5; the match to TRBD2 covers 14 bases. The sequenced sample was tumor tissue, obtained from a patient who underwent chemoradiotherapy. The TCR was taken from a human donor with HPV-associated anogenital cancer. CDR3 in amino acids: CASSSGLAGGQETQYF. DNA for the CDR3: TGTGCCAGCAGCTCTGGACTAGCGGGGGGACAAGAGACCCAGTACTTC.